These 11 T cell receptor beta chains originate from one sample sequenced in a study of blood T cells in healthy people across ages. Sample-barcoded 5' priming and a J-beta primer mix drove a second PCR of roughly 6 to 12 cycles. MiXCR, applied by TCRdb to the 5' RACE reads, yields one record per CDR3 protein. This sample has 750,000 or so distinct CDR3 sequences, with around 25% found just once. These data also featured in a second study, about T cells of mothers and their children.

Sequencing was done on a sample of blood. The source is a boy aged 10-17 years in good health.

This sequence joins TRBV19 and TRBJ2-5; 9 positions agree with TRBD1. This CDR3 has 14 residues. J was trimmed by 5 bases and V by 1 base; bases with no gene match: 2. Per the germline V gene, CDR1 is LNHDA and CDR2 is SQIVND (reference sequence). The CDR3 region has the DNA TGTGCCAGTAGTATAGTTGGACAGGGGGAGACCCAGTACTTC. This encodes CASSIVGQGETQYF.

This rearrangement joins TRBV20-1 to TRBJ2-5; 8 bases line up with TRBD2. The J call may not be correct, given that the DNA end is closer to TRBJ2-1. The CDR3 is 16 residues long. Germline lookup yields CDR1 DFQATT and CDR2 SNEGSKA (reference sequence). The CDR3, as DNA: TGCAGTGCTGGCGGCCTGGCGGCGGGAGGTAGGAATGAGCAGTTCTTC. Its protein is CSAGGLAAGGRNEQFF.

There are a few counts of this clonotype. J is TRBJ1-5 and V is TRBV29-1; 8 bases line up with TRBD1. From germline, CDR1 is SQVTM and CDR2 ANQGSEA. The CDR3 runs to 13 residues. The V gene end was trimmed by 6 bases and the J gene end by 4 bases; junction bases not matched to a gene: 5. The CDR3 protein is CSVRTGLNQPQHF. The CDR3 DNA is TGCAGCGTGCGGACAGGGCTAAATCAGCCCCAGCATTTT.

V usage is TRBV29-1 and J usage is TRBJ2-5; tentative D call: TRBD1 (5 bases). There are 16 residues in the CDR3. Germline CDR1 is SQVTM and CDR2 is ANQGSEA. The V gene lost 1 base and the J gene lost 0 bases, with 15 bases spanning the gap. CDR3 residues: CSVEGWTRHYQETQYF. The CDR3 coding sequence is TGCAGCGTTGAAGGGTGGACAAGACACTACCAAGAGACCCAGTACTTC.

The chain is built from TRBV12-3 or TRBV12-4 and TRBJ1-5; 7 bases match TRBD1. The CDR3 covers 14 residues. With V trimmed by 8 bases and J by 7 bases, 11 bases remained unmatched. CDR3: CASCLQGVRQPQHF. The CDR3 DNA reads TGTGCCAGCTGCCTCCAGGGGGTAAGACAGCCCCAGCATTTT.

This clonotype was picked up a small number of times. The CDR3, as DNA: TGTGCCAACGCGTTCGGGACCTGGAAGCAGTACTTC. It encodes CANAFGTWKQYF. This chain links TRBV2 with TRBJ2-7; D possibly matches TRBD1 or TRBD2 (5 bases each). V lost 10 bases and J 8 bases, leaving 18 bases between the germline ends. Per germline, CDR1 SNHLY and CDR2 FYNNEI. CDR3 size: 12 residues.

The CDR3 here is CASSPPGGERLYGYTF. CDR3 nucleotides: TGTGCCAGCAGCCCCCCGGGGGGGGAACGATTATATGGCTACACCTTC. The chain combines TRBV7-9 with TRBJ1-2; maybe TRBD1 (5 bases). Germline V gene sequence: CDR1 SEHNR, CDR2 FQNEAQ (reference sequence). V lost 5 bases, J lost 5 bases, and 21 bases lay in between. This CDR3 contains 16 residues.

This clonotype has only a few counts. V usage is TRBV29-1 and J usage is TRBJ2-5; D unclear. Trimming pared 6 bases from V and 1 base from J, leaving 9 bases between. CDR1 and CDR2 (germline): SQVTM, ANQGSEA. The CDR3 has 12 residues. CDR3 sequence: CSVSAAQETQYF. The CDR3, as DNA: TGCAGCGTCTCCGCGGCCCAAGAGACCCAGTACTTC. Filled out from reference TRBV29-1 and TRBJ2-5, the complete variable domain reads SAVISQKPSRDICQRGTSLTIQCQVDSQVTMMFWYRQQPGQSLTLIATANQGSEATYESGFVIDKFPISRPNLTFSTLTVSNMSPEDSSIYLCSVSAAQETQYFGPGTRLLVL.

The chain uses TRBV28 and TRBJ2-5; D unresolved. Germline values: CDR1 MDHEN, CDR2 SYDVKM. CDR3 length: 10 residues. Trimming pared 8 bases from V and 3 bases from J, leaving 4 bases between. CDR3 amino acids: CASPEETQYF. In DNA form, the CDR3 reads TGTGCCAGCCCCGAAGAGACCCAGTACTTC.

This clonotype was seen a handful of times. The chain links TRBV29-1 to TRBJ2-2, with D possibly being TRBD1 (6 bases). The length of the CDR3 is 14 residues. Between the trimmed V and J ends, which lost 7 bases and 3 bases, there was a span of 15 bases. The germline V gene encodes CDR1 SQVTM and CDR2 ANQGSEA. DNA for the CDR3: TGCAGCGCCCCGGGACACTACGACACCGGGGAGCTGTTTTTT. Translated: CSAPGHYDTGELFF.

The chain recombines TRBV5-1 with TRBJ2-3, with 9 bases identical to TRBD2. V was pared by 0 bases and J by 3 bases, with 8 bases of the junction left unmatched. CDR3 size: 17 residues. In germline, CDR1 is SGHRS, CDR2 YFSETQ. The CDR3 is CASSLVVGGGATDTQYF. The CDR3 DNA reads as TGCGCCAGCAGCTTGGTCGTTGGCGGGGGGGCTACAGATACGCAGTATTTT. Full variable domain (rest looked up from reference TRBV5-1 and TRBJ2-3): KAGVTQTPRYLIKTRGQQVTLSCSPISGHRSVSWYQQTPGQGLQFLFEYFSETQRNKGNFPGRFSGRQFSNSRSEMNVSTLELGDSALYLCASSLVVGGGATDTQYFGPGTRLTVL.